The T cell receptor (beta chain) described here comes from a study of immune cell composition in non-small cell lung cancer. Notes on the study in general: Adenocarcinomas with higher top tumour-associated clone frequency had more reactive TILs. Lung adenocarcinomas had lower top 10 clone scores and clonality than squamous tumours.

Frozen unsorted single-cell suspensions supplied the genomic DNA. Notes on this clone: The antigen remains undetermined.

The method was immunoSEQ multiplex PCR; TCRdb's version includes in-frame clones alone and lacks a portion of them. The sample gives around 5,000 clones, approximately 80% of which show up once; roughly 15% is in the top ten. The source is a human donor with non-small cell lung cancer. Sequenced input: lung tumor tissue.

As DNA, the CDR3 is TGTGCCAGCAGTTACTCGACAGGTACCTCACCCCTCCACTTT. Its protein is CASSYSTGTSPLHF. The chain has TRBV6-5 and TRBJ1-6; tentative D call: TRBD1 (6 bases). The germline V gene has CDR1 MNHEY and CDR2 SVGAGI. The CDR3 is made up of 14 amino acids. V gave up 0 bases and J gave up 10 bases, with 10 bases separating them.